This entry describes one T cell receptor (beta chain). Its specificity is not known. This sample stems from a study of T cells in localized non-small cell lung cancer. Study results and limitations: Higher adjacent-lung clonality was associated with shorter survival. A single tumor region was sequenced, leaving heterogeneity possible. There was higher T cell clonality in uninvolved adjacent lung than in tumor, and it was highest there.

Here immunoSEQ multiplex PCR was the method, and the copy in TCRdb shows in-frame clones only, minus some. The sample gives 20,000 to 30,000 clones, roughly 90% of which show up once; 6.1% is in the top ten. V trimming: 0 bases; J trimming: 4 bases; junction bases outside the gene matches: 4. The V gene's germline CDR1 is SGDLS and CDR2 YYNGEE. CDR3 size: 14 residues. This sequence was found in a man aged 40 to 69 with stage II lung adenocarcinoma. This chain joins TRBV9 and TRBJ2-7; 7 bases map to TRBD1. The sequencing here drew on PBMCs, taken before any cancer treatment. The CDR3 sequence is CASSVGKGAYEQYF. In DNA form, the CDR3 reads TGTGCCAGCAGCGTAGGAAAGGGGGCATACGAGCAGTACTTC. The complete variable domain, with remaining parts taken from reference TRBV9 and TRBJ2-7, reads DSGVTQTPKHLITATGQRVTLRCSPRSGDLSVYWYQQSLDQGLQFLIQYYNGEERAKGNILERFSAQQFPDLHSELNLSSLELGDSALYFCASSVGKGAYEQYFGPGTRLTVT.